Sequencing of this T cell receptor (beta chain) was carried out in a study of blood T cell repertoires in COVID-19. Study in general: Sources were T cells, B-cell-depleted T cells, or PBMCs; the material itself was cDNA or gDNA.

The method was immunoSEQ multiplex PCR; TCRdb's version includes in-frame clones alone and lacks a portion of them. The table records 100,000 to 150,000 clones, roughly 90% of them present only once. This CDR3 region has 16 residues. V dropped 4 bases and J dropped 4 bases, with 17 bases sitting between them. Germline V gene data show CDR1 as SGHVS and CDR2 as FNYEAQ. Material: peripheral blood. The chain recombines TRBV7-6 with TRBJ2-1, with D possibly being TRBD1 (6 bases). This TCR derives from a man between 50 and 59 years old with acute or convalescent COVID-19. The CDR3 reads CASSSLWGQGYNEQFF. The CDR3 DNA reads as TGTGCCAGCAGCTCGCTTTGGGGGCAAGGTTACAATGAGCAGTTCTTC.